These T cell receptor beta chains were read from a single sample in a study of regulatory T cells in long-lasting Graves disease. In TCRdb, the multiplex PCR reads were re-called with MiXCR into one record per CDR3 protein. Here the sample spans roughly 610,000 distinct CDR3 sequences, roughly a sixth being singletons. This sample also appeared in a second study, on T cells in Graves' hyperthyroidism and ophthalmopathy.

Here the sequenced sample was peripheral blood mononuclear cells (PBMCs), taken at new diagnosis, from a patient treated with antithyroid drugs. These receptors came from a man younger than 35 with Graves disease. The CDR3 runs from the conserved cysteine through the conserved F or W. The order of the fields is J gene, V gene, clone size, D gene, CDR3 DNA, CDR3 protein. The D gene is left open where the match is weak. The listing skips clone size in some rows; elsewhere it reads once, few, many or a size class.

J gene: TRBJ2-7; V gene: TRBV29-1; clone size: few; D gene: TRBD1; CDR3 DNA: TGCAGCGGCTGGGGGACAGAAGGATTTCGTAACTCCTACGAGCAGTACTTC; CDR3 protein: CSGWGTEGFRNSYEQYF
J gene: TRBJ2-5; V gene: TRBV5-8; clone size: -; D gene: -; CDR3 DNA: TGTGCCAGCAGCTTTCCCAGTCAAGAGACCCAGTACTTC; CDR3 protein: CASSFPSQETQYF
J gene: TRBJ2-3; V gene: TRBV28; clone size: many; D gene: -; CDR3 DNA: TGTGCCAGCAGTTCGGGGACCCTCCTGCAGTATTTT; CDR3 protein: CASSSGTLLQYF
J gene: TRBJ2-7; V gene: TRBV28; clone size: few; D gene: TRBD1; CDR3 DNA: TGTGCCGGCAGTATACAGGGGACCTACGAGCAGTACTTC; CDR3 protein: CAGSIQGTYEQYF
J gene: TRBJ2-7; V gene: TRBV5-5; clone size: -; D gene: -; CDR3 DNA: TGTGCCAGCAGCGGGACCGGACTACTCTCCTACGAGCAGTACTTC; CDR3 protein: CASSGTGLLSYEQYF
J gene: TRBJ2-5; V gene: TRBV6-1; clone size: many; D gene: TRBD1; CDR3 DNA: TGTGCCAGCAGTCAGGGACAGGGGGCGGGAGAGACCCAGTACTTC; CDR3 protein: CASSQGQGAGETQYF
J gene: TRBJ2-7; V gene: TRBV5-1; clone size: few; D gene: -; CDR3 DNA: TGCGCCAGCAGTTACCTTCGGGGCTACGAGCAGTACTTC; CDR3 protein: CASSYLRGYEQYF
J gene: TRBJ2-2; V gene: TRBV19; clone size: -; D gene: -; CDR3 DNA: TGTGCCAGTAGAAGAAGCCAGAACACCGGGGAGCTGTTTTTT; CDR3 protein: CASRRSQNTGELFF
J gene: TRBJ2-5; V gene: TRBV7-9; clone size: many; D gene: TRBD1; CDR3 DNA: TGTGCCAGCAGCTTAGCGGCGGGACAGGGAGGCGAGACCCAGTACTTC; CDR3 protein: CASSLAAGQGGETQYF
J gene: TRBJ2-1; V gene: TRBV12-5; clone size: few; D gene: TRBD2; CDR3 DNA: TGTGCTAGTGGTTTGCCACCCGGACTAGCGGGAGGCAATGAGCAGTTCTTC; CDR3 protein: CASGLPPGLAGGNEQFF
J gene: TRBJ1-3; V gene: TRBV7-9; clone size: -; D gene: -; CDR3 DNA: TGTGCCAGCAGCTTAGTACTGGGGATTGGCGACACCATATATTTT; CDR3 protein: CASSLVLGIGDTIYF
J gene: TRBJ2-1; V gene: TRBV12-3/TRBV12-4; clone size: many; D gene: -; CDR3 DNA: TGTGCCAGCAGCCAATGGGCCGGGACTGAAAATGCCCACAATGAGCAGTTCTTC; CDR3 protein: CASSQWAGTENAHNEQFF
J gene: TRBJ2-7; V gene: TRBV15; clone size: -; D gene: TRBD2; CDR3 DNA: TGTGCCACCAGCAGAGATACCCAGCGGGAACAGGCATGGAACCCTTACGAGCAGTACTTC; CDR3 protein: CATSRDTQREQAWNPYEQYF
J gene: TRBJ2-7; V gene: TRBV7-6; clone size: few; D gene: TRBD1; CDR3 DNA: TGTGCCAGCAGCTTAGGGACAGGGGGACTCGGCGAGCAGTACTTC; CDR3 protein: CASSLGTGGLGEQYF
J gene: TRBJ2-3; V gene: TRBV27; clone size: -; D gene: TRBD2; CDR3 DNA: TGTGCCAGCAGTTTCAGCAGACTCGGGGGGGCAGATACGCAGTATTTT; CDR3 protein: CASSFSRLGGADTQYF
J gene: TRBJ2-3; V gene: TRBV12-3/TRBV12-4; clone size: few; D gene: -; CDR3 DNA: TGTGCCAGCAGTTTGCGACATACTAGCACAGATACGCAGTATTTT; CDR3 protein: CASSLRHTSTDTQYF
J gene: TRBJ1-2; V gene: TRBV12-3/TRBV12-4; clone size: many; D gene: -; CDR3 DNA: TGTGCCAGCAGTTTAGCTGGAAGTGGGGCAGGGACTGGCTACACCTTC; CDR3 protein: CASSLAGSGAGTGYTF
J gene: TRBJ2-5; V gene: TRBV7-6; clone size: -; D gene: TRBD1; CDR3 DNA: TGTGCCAGCAGCTCAACGACAGGGGAAGAGACCCAGTACTTC; CDR3 protein: CASSSTTGEETQYF
J gene: TRBJ2-1; V gene: TRBV3-1; clone size: many; D gene: TRBD1; CDR3 DNA: TGTGCCAGCAGTCTCCGGGACAGGGGTACTAATGAGCAGTTCTTC; CDR3 protein: CASSLRDRGTNEQFF
J gene: TRBJ2-1; V gene: TRBV12-3/TRBV12-4; clone size: many; D gene: TRBD2; CDR3 DNA: TGTGCCAGCAGCCCATTCGGACTAGCGGTATACAATGAGCAGTTCTTC; CDR3 protein: CASSPFGLAVYNEQFF
J gene: TRBJ2-1; V gene: TRBV11-2; clone size: many; D gene: TRBD2; CDR3 DNA: TGTGCCAGCAGCTCGCCTAGGACGGGAGCGGGGAATGAGCAGTTCTTC; CDR3 protein: CASSSPRTGAGNEQFF
J gene: TRBJ1-5; V gene: TRBV3-1; clone size: many; D gene: -; CDR3 DNA: TGTGCCAGCAGCCAAAATTTGCTCAATCAGCCCCAGCATTTT; CDR3 protein: CASSQNLLNQPQHF
J gene: TRBJ2-2; V gene: TRBV6-2/TRBV6-3; clone size: -; D gene: TRBD2; CDR3 DNA: TGTGCCAGCAGTGCGTGGGGACTAACAAAGAAGAACACCGGGGAGCTGTTTTTT; CDR3 protein: CASSAWGLTKKNTGELFF
J gene: TRBJ2-7; V gene: TRBV27; clone size: many; D gene: -; CDR3 DNA: TGTGCCAGCAGTTTAGTGAATAGGGAGTACGAGCAGTACTTC; CDR3 protein: CASSLVNREYEQYF
J gene: TRBJ1-5; V gene: TRBV3-1; clone size: many; D gene: -; CDR3 DNA: TGTGCCAGCAGCCAAGGATCTGGTTCCTTTAGCAATCAGCCCCAGCATTTT; CDR3 protein: CASSQGSGSFSNQPQHF
J gene: TRBJ2-1; V gene: TRBV9; clone size: once; D gene: TRBD2; CDR3 DNA: TGTGCCAGCAGCGCGAGTAGCGGGAGCCAGGGTGAGCAGTTCTTC; CDR3 protein: CASSASSGSQGEQFF